Presented here are 31 T cell receptor beta chains from one specimen sequenced in a study of monozygotic twins with inflammatory bowel disease. TCRdb re-called the 5' RACE reads and gives one entry per CDR3 protein, without DNA. This table holds hundreds of thousands of distinct CDR3 sequences. The sequencing input was blood. These receptors all come from a human donor with ulcerative colitis or Crohn's disease, or a healthy co-twin of an affected twin (not recorded which).

The CDR3 reads CASSRPNRDSSYNEQFF. The rearrangement links TRBV12-3 or TRBV12-4 to TRBJ2-1; absent DNA, TCRdb's TRBD2 call cannot be checked. This CDR3 spans 17 amino acids.

This chain uses TRBV5-1 with TRBJ1-1; TCRdb selects TRBD1, and the lack of DNA leaves this call unchecked. This CDR3 is built from 13 residues. The germline CDR1 and CDR2 sequences are SGHRS and YFSETQ. This chain's CDR3 is CASSSTGETEAFF.

The chain uses TRBV5-1 and TRBJ2-1; TCRdb outputs TRBD2, but without DNA this stays unchecked. This CDR3 contains 15 residues. In germline, CDR1 is SGHRS, CDR2 YFSETQ. This CDR3 is CASSLVAGPYNEQFF. The full variable domain, with the rest looked up from reference TRBV5-1 and TRBJ2-1, is KAGVTQTPRYLIKTRGQQVTLSCSPISGHRSVSWYQQTPGQGLQFLFEYFSETQRNKGNFPGRFSGRQFSNSRSEMNVSTLELGDSALYLCASSLVAGPYNEQFFGPGTRLTVL.

This chain joins TRBV7-2 and TRBJ1-5. Germline assignment: CDR1 SGHTA and CDR2 FQGNSA. The CDR3 consists of 13 residues. This chain's CDR3 is CASSKGANQPQHF.

The chain joins TRBV5-6 to TRBJ2-3; TCRdb picks TRBD1, but there is no DNA to check that call. CDR3 length equals 12 residues. CDR1 and CDR2 (germline): SGHDT, YYEEEE. The CDR3 region is CASSFREDTQYF.

This rearrangement joins TRBV5-1 to TRBJ2-2. The CDR3 is 15 residues long. Germline CDR1 is SGHRS and CDR2 is YFSETQ. CDR3 protein: CASSFEVANTGELFF.

The rearrangement uses TRBV7-2 and TRBJ1-5; TCRdb indicates TRBD1, and absent DNA this call remains unverified. The CDR3 runs to 17 residues. CDR1 is SGHTA, CDR2 FQGNSA, per germline. Here the CDR3 reads CASSEDTGWRGNQPQHF.

The chain uses TRBV7-2 and TRBJ2-1; the TCRdb D gene call, TRBD1, has no DNA to confirm it. This CDR3 is built from 17 residues. CDR1 is SGHTA, CDR2 FQGNSA, per germline. This CDR3 is CASSLSRDRVGNNEQFF.

This chain joins TRBV20-1 and TRBJ2-6; the D call of TRBD1 rests on TCRdb alone, since no DNA is present to check it. Germline CDR1 DFQATT, CDR2 SNEGSKA (reference sequence). The CDR3 covers 18 residues. The CDR3 sequence is CSARSRDRGLPGANVLTF.

The CDR3 spells CASSDVTSGGQETQYF. The chain uses TRBV6-4 and TRBJ2-5; TCRdb calls TRBD2, which cannot be checked without DNA. CDR3 length: 16 amino acids. In germline, CDR1 is MRHNA, CDR2 SNTAGT.

J is TRBJ1-1 and V is TRBV20-1; TCRdb's D gene call, TRBD1, goes unchecked for lack of DNA. Germline CDR1 DFQATT, CDR2 SNEGSKA (reference sequence). The CDR3 extends over 16 amino acids. The CDR3 protein is CSARDPGQGASTEAFF.

The rearrangement links TRBV12-3 or TRBV12-4 to TRBJ1-5. CDR3 size: 14 residues. The CDR3 reads CASRQGPTNQPQHF.

The rearrangement links TRBV27 to TRBJ2-7. The CDR3 is 13 residues long. Germline lookup yields CDR1 MNHEY and CDR2 SMNVEV (reference sequence). CDR3 region: CASSRYGVAEQYF.

The chain uses TRBV27 and TRBJ1-2. The length of the CDR3 is 19 residues. The V gene's germline CDR1 is MNHEY and CDR2 SMNVEV (reference sequence). CDR3: CASRLQEIRRGPPIFGYTF.

The gene calls are TRBV9 and TRBJ2-3; the TCRdb call, TRBD1, lacks DNA for checking. CDR3 length equals 12 residues. The germline V gene has CDR1 SGDLS and CDR2 YYNGEE. The CDR3: CASSVEQGMQYF.

V gene TRBV20-1 combines with J gene TRBJ2-5; TCRdb proposes TRBD2, but this gene call is untestable without DNA. The germline V gene has CDR1 DFQATT and CDR2 SNEGSKA (reference sequence). The CDR3 sequence is 17 residues long. The CDR3 spells CSARVGFGLAVQETQYF.

The rearrangement joins TRBV6-2 or TRBV6-3 to TRBJ2-6. This CDR3 comprises 15 residues. Germline V lookup: CDR1 MNHEY, CDR2 SVGEGT. The CDR3: CASSYTRAGANVLTF.

This chain uses TRBV11-1 with TRBJ2-3; the D gene TCRdb calls, TRBD2, cannot be checked with no DNA. Germline V lookup: CDR1 SGHAT, CDR2 FQDESV (reference sequence). This CDR3 spans 19 amino acids. The CDR3: CASSPGLAGGPFSTDTQYF.

CDR3 sequence: CATPQGDVYNEQFF. This chain connects TRBV12-3 or TRBV12-4 to TRBJ2-1; the TRBD1 assignment by TCRdb is unverifiable without DNA. There are 14 residues in the CDR3.

The rearrangement joins TRBV6-5 to TRBJ2-2; TCRdb indicates TRBD2, and absent DNA this call remains unverified. Per the germline V gene, CDR1 is MNHEY and CDR2 is SVGAGI. The CDR3 is made up of 16 amino acids. CDR3 sequence reads: CASSYSGLASTGELFF.

V and J are TRBV27 and TRBJ1-2; the D call of TRBD1 rests on TCRdb alone, since no DNA is present to check it. The CDR3 runs to 13 residues. From germline, CDR1 is MNHEY and CDR2 SMNVEV (reference sequence). CDR3 sequence reads: CASSLRGGVGYTF.

The CDR3 sequence: CASTMLGHNTDTQYF. The genes are TRBV7-2 and TRBJ2-3; TCRdb calls TRBD1, which cannot be checked without DNA. Germline V gene sequence: CDR1 SGHTA, CDR2 FQGNSA. This CDR3 has 15 residues.

The chain combines TRBV11-2 with TRBJ2-3. In germline, CDR1 is SGHAT, CDR2 FQNNGV. This CDR3 contains 15 residues. CDR3 loop: CASSLGSVRTDTQYF.

The chain combines TRBV7-3 with TRBJ2-7. This CDR3 spans 14 amino acids. The germline V gene has CDR1 SGHTA and CDR2 FQGTGA. This chain's CDR3 is CATAGWVSSYEQYF.

CDR3 sequence reads: CASSQWTSGISTDTQYF. The chain recombines TRBV16 with TRBJ2-3; TCRdb outputs TRBD2, but without DNA this stays unchecked. Germline CDR1 and CDR2: KGHSY and FQNENV. This CDR3 is built from 17 residues.

The chain has TRBV20-1 and TRBJ2-2; as DNA is missing, the TRBD1 call by TCRdb cannot be tested. Germline V lookup: CDR1 DFQATT, CDR2 SNEGSKA (reference sequence). The CDR3 is made up of 15 amino acids. The CDR3 sequence: CSARPGHSNTGELFF.

V is TRBV5-1 and J is TRBJ1-5; no DNA is available, so the TRBD1 call from TCRdb remains unchecked. This CDR3 has 14 residues. Germline CDR1 SGHRS, CDR2 YFSETQ. The CDR3 spells CASSLGTGSQPQHF.

The chain joins TRBV15 to TRBJ1-5; the D gene TCRdb calls, TRBD1, cannot be checked with no DNA. CDR3 size: 18 residues. CDR1 and CDR2 (germline): LNHNV, YYDKDF (reference sequence). This chain's CDR3 is CATSRDTNTGDSNQPQHF.

The V and J genes are TRBV27 and TRBJ2-1; the D call of TRBD1 rests on TCRdb alone, since no DNA is present to check it. The CDR3 is 15 amino acids. Germline lookup yields CDR1 MNHEY and CDR2 SMNVEV (reference sequence). The CDR3 loop reads CASSLSMGPYNEQFF.

This chain's CDR3 is CASTGRVQETQYF. The genes are TRBV12-3 or TRBV12-4 and TRBJ2-5. This CDR3 has 13 amino acids.

The chain combines TRBV7-9 with TRBJ1-5; the TRBD1 assignment by TCRdb is unverifiable without DNA. Germline CDR1 SEHNR, CDR2 FQNEAQ (reference sequence). The CDR3 contains 14 residues. Here the CDR3 reads CASSFPGQGMPQHF.